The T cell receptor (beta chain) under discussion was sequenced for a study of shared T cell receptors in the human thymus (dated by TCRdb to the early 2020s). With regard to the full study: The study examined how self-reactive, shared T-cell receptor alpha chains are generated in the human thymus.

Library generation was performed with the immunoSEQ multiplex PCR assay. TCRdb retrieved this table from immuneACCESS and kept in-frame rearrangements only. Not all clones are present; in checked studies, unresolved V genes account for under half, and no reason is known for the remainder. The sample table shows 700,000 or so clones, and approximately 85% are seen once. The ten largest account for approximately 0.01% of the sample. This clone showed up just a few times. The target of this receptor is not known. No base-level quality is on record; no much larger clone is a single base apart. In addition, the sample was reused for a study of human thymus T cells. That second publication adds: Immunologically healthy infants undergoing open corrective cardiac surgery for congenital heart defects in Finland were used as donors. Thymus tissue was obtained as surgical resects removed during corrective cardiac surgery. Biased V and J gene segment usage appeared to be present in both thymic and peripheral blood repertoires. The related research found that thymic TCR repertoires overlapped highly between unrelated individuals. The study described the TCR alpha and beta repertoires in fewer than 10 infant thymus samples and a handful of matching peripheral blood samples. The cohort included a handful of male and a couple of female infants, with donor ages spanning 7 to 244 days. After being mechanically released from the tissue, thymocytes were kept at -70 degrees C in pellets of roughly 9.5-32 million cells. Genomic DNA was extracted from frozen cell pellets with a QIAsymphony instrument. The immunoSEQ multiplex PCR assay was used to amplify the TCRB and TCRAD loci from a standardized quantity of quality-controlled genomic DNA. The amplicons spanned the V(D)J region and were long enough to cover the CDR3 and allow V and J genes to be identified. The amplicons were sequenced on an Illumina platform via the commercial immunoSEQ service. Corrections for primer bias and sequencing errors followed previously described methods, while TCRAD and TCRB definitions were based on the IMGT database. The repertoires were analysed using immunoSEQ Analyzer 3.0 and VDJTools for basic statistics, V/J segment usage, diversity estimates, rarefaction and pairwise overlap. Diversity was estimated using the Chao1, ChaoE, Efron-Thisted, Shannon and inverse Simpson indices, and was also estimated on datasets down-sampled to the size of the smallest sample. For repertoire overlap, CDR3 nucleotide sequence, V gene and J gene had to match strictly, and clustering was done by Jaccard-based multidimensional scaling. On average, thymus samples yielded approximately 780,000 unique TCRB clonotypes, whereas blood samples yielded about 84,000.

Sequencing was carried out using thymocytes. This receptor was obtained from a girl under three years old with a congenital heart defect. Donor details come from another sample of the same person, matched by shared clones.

This receptor carries the CDR3 CASSPAGLYGYTF. The nucleotide sequence reads as follows: TGTGCCAGCAGCCCAGCGGGCCTATATGGCTACACCTTC. This receptor chain uses TRBV11-2 and TRBJ1-2, with an unclear D gene assignment. CDR1 and CDR2 are read off the germline V gene as SGHAT and FQNNGV. V is pared back by 5 bases and J by 5 bases, with 12 bases lying between the germline termini. Measured from the cysteine to the phenylalanine, the CDR3 is 13 residues long. The only DNA kept is the CDR3, 39 bases in frame from the first base.